The sequence of this T cell receptor (beta chain) was determined in a study of T cells in Graves' hyperthyroidism and ophthalmopathy. Germline V gene sequence: CDR1 SGHRS, CDR2 YFSETQ. V was pared by 4 bases and J by 0 bases, with 11 bases between. The CDR3 loop spans 15 amino acids. The study based diagnoses on clinical symptoms, serum thyroxine and TRAb, thyroid ultrasound and orbital computed tomography. TCR beta CDR3 regions were amplified from RNA transcripts. With the HTBI primer set, the TCR CDR3 went through a first round of RT-PCR. TCRdb reprocessed the multiplex PCR reads with MiXCR, giving one entry per CDR3 protein. The table lists approximately 610,000 distinct CDR3 sequences, 15% to 20% of them singletons. This clonotype was seen a handful of times.

The chain has TRBV5-1 and TRBJ1-3; possible D gene TRBD1, 5 bases. This clonotype was sampled from a woman between 18 and 29 years old with Graves' hyperthyroidism. Sequencing was performed on blood. This CDR3 reads CASSMGLPSGNTIYF. CDR3 bases: TGCGCCAGCAGCATGGGGCTCCCCTCTGGAAACACCATATATTTT.